A single TCR beta chain is shown here with its context. Its specificity is unknown. This could be a read error, since a much larger clone is one nucleotide away. Diagnoses used clinical symptoms, serum thyroxine and TRAb, thyroid ultrasound and orbital computed tomography. The CDR3 totals 16 residues. These data are taken from a study of T cells in Graves' hyperthyroidism and ophthalmopathy. Overall study findings and caveats: A median 6.5 months before onset, the model predicted ophthalmopathy.

Amplified regions were TCR beta CDR3 sequences from RNA transcripts. The HTBI primer set was used in a first-round RT-PCR of the TCR CDR3. TCRdb ran MiXCR on the multiplex PCR reads and lists one entry per CDR3 protein. The sample shows under 400,000 distinct CDR3 sequences, around a sixth of them seen only once. The sample comprised blood. This receptor was identified in a woman aged 45 to 65 with Graves' hyperthyroidism. This chain connects TRBV12-3 or TRBV12-4 to TRBJ1-4, with D possibly being TRBD1 (5 bases). The CDR3 spells CASSSNSGSTNEKLLF. CDR3 in DNA: TGTGCCAGCAGTTCAAATTCAGGGAGCACTAATGAAAAACTGCTTTTT.